The 9 T cell receptor beta chains presented below share a single source sample, sequenced in a study of blood T cells in healthy people across ages. For the second PCR, which ran for roughly 6 to 12 cycles, a sample-barcoded 5' primer and a J-beta primer mix were used. Each CDR3 protein is one row after TCRdb ran MiXCR on the 5' RACE reads. The table includes over 1,500,000 distinct CDR3 sequences, 40% to 55% detected once. Sequenced input: blood. The source of these receptors is a woman in her thirties or forties in good health.

This chain joins TRBV12-3 or TRBV12-4 and TRBJ1-2; the D is unclear. The CDR3 covers 20 residues. V was cut by 7 bases and J by 0 bases, with 30 bases left in between. The CDR3 protein is CASTFGVGRINPQANYGYTF. CDR3 DNA: TGTGCCAGCACCTTTGGAGTGGGCAGGATAAACCCCCAAGCTAACTATGGCTACACCTTC.

The rearrangement uses TRBV18 and TRBJ2-1; D may match TRBD1 or TRBD2 (7 bases each). CDR1 is KGHSH, CDR2 LQKENI, per germline. Trimming stripped 3 bases from V and 8 bases from J, with 29 bases between. This CDR3 has 19 residues. The CDR3 is CASSPGPGQITARGDEQFF. CDR3 sequence (DNA): TGTGCCAGCTCACCGGGTCCGGGACAGATCACGGCCCGGGGGGATGAGCAGTTCTTC.

This chain joins TRBV7-9 and TRBJ2-7; perhaps TRBD2 as D (5 bases). In germline, CDR1 is SEHNR, CDR2 FQNEAQ (reference sequence). Trimming took off 3 bases at V and 1 base at J, with 16 bases between the two ends. CDR3 length: 16 residues. The CDR3 protein is CASSFGRDFGSYEQYF. Here the CDR3 DNA reads TGTGCCAGCAGCTTTGGTCGGGATTTTGGTTCCTACGAGCAGTACTTC.

J is TRBJ1-2 and V is TRBV28; D not certain. This CDR3 is 15 amino acids long. V dropped 4 bases and J dropped 5 bases, with 17 bases sitting between them. The germline V gene encodes CDR1 MDHEN and CDR2 SYDVKM. Here the CDR3 reads CASSSRHSGGYGYTF. The CDR3 bases are TGTGCCAGCAGTTCCCGCCATAGCGGCGGTTATGGCTACACCTTC.

This clonotype was observed a few times. The chain couples TRBV14 to TRBJ1-2; 9 positions agree with TRBD1. CDR1 is SGHDN and CDR2 is FVKESK in the germline V gene. With V trimmed by 8 bases and J by 8 bases, 15 bases remained unmatched. The CDR3 contains 15 residues. CDR3 amino acids: CASSGQGPFEGGYTF. CDR3 DNA: TGTGCCAGCTCGGGACAGGGACCCTTTGAGGGCGGCTACACCTTC.

V usage is TRBV5-1 and J usage is TRBJ2-2; D not certain. The CDR3 is made up of 13 amino acids. The germline V gene encodes CDR1 SGHRS and CDR2 YFSETQ. The V end lost 0 bases, the J end lost 4 bases, and 4 bases lay between the germline ends. Here the CDR3 reads CASSLVLTGELFF. The CDR3, as DNA: TGCGCCAGCAGCTTGGTTCTCACCGGGGAGCTGTTTTTT.

This sequence joins TRBV20-1 and TRBJ2-7, with a tentative D call TRBD1 (6 bases). CDR3 length equals 16 residues. From germline, CDR1 is DFQATT and CDR2 SNEGSKA (reference sequence). Trimming left V 1 base short and J 1 base short, with 17 bases between. CDR3 nucleotides: TGCAGTGCTAGAGTATTTTCCGCGACAGGTTCCTACGAGCAGTACTTC. Its translation is CSARVFSATGSYEQYF.

This chain links TRBV7-2 with TRBJ2-3; D unresolved. The V end lost 4 bases, the J end lost 0 bases, and 11 bases lay between the germline ends. CDR3 length: 15 residues. Per germline, CDR1 SGHTA and CDR2 FQGNSA. The DNA for the CDR3 is TGTGCCAGCAGCTCTGCGCGCGCTAGCACAGATACGCAGTATTTT. It yields the protein CASSSARASTDTQYF.

In this sample, this clonotype turned up once. V usage is TRBV12-1 and J usage is TRBJ1-5. TRBV12-1 is reported as a pseudogene. This CDR3 is built from 14 residues. The CDR3, as DNA: TGTGCCAGCAGCTTTCAACTGATCAATCAGCCCCAGCATTTT. Its protein is CASSFQLINQPQHF.